Below, 11 T cell receptor beta chains from the same sample are listed, as sequenced in a study of cytomegalovirus exposure and HLA in healthy donors. Generated by immunoSEQ multiplex PCR, the TCRdb table keeps only in-frame clones and is missing some. Of 150,000 to 200,000 clones listed, about 90% are singletons. The sequencing input was PBMCs. These receptors were taken from a man between 18 and 35 years old in good health and CMV-seropositive.

This sequence joins TRBV30 and TRBJ1-1; D is uncertain. This CDR3 has 20 residues. Germline-derived CDR1 and CDR2 are GTSNPN and SVGIG (reference sequence). Trimming cost V 4 bases and J 1 base, with 31 bases left between them. The CDR3 protein is CAWIRFLRQPPLLGNTEAFF. DNA for the CDR3: TGTGCCTGGATAAGGTTCTTGCGGCAGCCTCCATTACTTGGGAACACTGAAGCTTTCTTT. Full variable domain (missing parts from reference TRBV30 and TRBJ1-1): SQTIHQWPATLVQPVGSPLSLECTVEGTSNPNLYWYRQAAGRGLQLLFYSVGIGQISSEVPQNLSASRPQDRQFILSSKKLLLSDSGFYLCAWIRFLRQPPLLGNTEAFFGQGTRLTVV.

The sample holds one count of this clone. The V call is TRBV6-6, the J call TRBJ2-2; 10 bases match TRBD1. Losses at the gene ends were 2 bases for V and 2 bases for J; bases not matched to a gene: 2. Germline CDR1 reads MNHNY; CDR2 reads SVGAGI (reference sequence). The CDR3 has 16 amino acids. The DNA for the CDR3 is TGTGCCAGCAGTTACGGACAGGGGGGAAACACCGGGGAGCTGTTTTTT. Translated: CASSYGQGGNTGELFF.

The rearrangement uses TRBV2 and TRBJ1-1, with TRBD1 identical over 8 bases. Unmatched junction bases numbered 4, after V lost 6 bases and J lost 4 bases. CDR3 length equals 13 residues. In germline, CDR1 is SNHLY, CDR2 FYNNEI. CDR3 sequence: CASSGQGGTEAFF. For the CDR3, the DNA is TGTGCCAGCAGCGGACAGGGCGGCACTGAAGCTTTCTTT.

CDR3 in amino acids: CASSYPGGNEQFF. Here the CDR3 DNA reads TGTGCCAGCAGTTACCCTGGAGGCAATGAGCAGTTCTTC. The rearrangement links TRBV27 to TRBJ2-1; perhaps TRBD2 as D (5 bases). The CDR3 loop spans 13 amino acids. Germline lookup yields CDR1 MNHEY and CDR2 SMNVEV (reference sequence). The V end was cut by 4 bases, the J end by 6 bases, with 10 bases between.

The CDR3 DNA follows: TGTGCCAGCAGTGAAGGCGGCCCGGGACTAGCGGGAGTGGAAGAGACCCAGTACTTC. Translated, it gives CASSEGGPGLAGVEETQYF. The V call is TRBV2, the J call TRBJ2-5; 14 bases map to TRBD2. The CDR3 consists of 19 residues. Trimming cost V 1 base and J 3 bases; bases outside gene matches: 10. Germline CDR1 reads SNHLY; CDR2 reads FYNNEI.

This clone came up a few times. This chain connects TRBV4-1 to TRBJ2-1; the D is unclear. Germline lookup yields CDR1 MGHRA and CDR2 YSYEKL. Trimming cost V 1 base and J 0 bases, with 10 bases left between them. CDR3 length: 16 residues. In nucleotides, the CDR3 is TGCGCCAGCAGCCAAGTTAACCTAGTCTCCTACAATGAGCAGTTCTTC. Translating gives CASSQVNLVSYNEQFF.

As regards this clone: This sample also contains other DNA sequences that code for the same CDR3. The V and J genes are TRBV9 and TRBJ2-3, with D unclear. CDR3 length: 15 residues. CDR1 SGDLS and CDR2 YYNGEE come from the germline V gene. The ends were cut back, 0 bases at V and 3 bases at J, with 11 bases in the middle. CDR3 in DNA: TGTGCCAGCAGCGTAGTTGCTAGTGGGACAGATACGCAGTATTTT. Its protein product is CASSVVASGTDTQYF.

The chain employs TRBV2 and TRBJ2-1; weak D call: TRBD2 (6 bases). Trimming removed 3 bases at V and 2 bases at J, with 11 bases between. The CDR3 consists of 15 residues. CDR1 and CDR2 from the germline V gene are SNHLY and FYNNEI. The CDR3 protein is CASSDFGSPYNEQFF. CDR3 sequence (DNA): TGTGCCAGCAGTGATTTCGGGAGCCCCTACAATGAGCAGTTCTTC.

This chain's CDR3 is CASSLGWTQSYSGRTYEQYF. The CDR3 DNA is TGCGCCAGCAGCTTGGGATGGACACAGAGCTATAGCGGGAGGACCTACGAGCAGTACTTC. V and J are TRBV5-1 and TRBJ2-7; 10 bases align to TRBD2. The CDR3 sequence is 20 residues long. Germline-derived CDR1 and CDR2 are SGHRS and YFSETQ. Germline trimming cut 0 bases from V and 2 bases from J; bases unmatched to any gene: 17.

This chain joins TRBV28 and TRBJ1-1, with 7 bases identical to TRBD1. CDR1 and CDR2 (germline): MDHEN, SYDVKM. The V gene end was trimmed by 1 base and the J gene end by 4 bases; junction bases not matched to a gene: 3. This CDR3 comprises 14 residues. The CDR3 DNA reads TGTGCCAGCAGTTTATCAGGGGGTAGCACTGAAGCTTTCTTT. Amino acid sequence: CASSLSGGSTEAFF. The variable domain in full, completed from reference TRBV28 and TRBJ1-1, reads DVKVTQSSRYLVKRTGEKVFLECVQDMDHENMFWYRQDPGLGLRLIYFSYDVKMKEKGDIPEGYSVSREKKERFSLILESASTNQTSMYLCASSLSGGSTEAFFGQGTRLTVV.

J is TRBJ2-1 and V is TRBV6-5, with 14 bases lining up with TRBD2. Germline lookup yields CDR1 MNHEY and CDR2 SVGAGI. J lost 9 bases, V lost 5 bases, and 3 bases had no gene match. This CDR3 region has 14 residues. The CDR3, as DNA: TGTGCCAGCAGTCAAGGACTAGCGGGAGGTGAGCAGTTCTTC. As protein: CASSQGLAGGEQFF.